This is a list of T cell receptor beta chains from one sample in a study of blood T cell repertoires in COVID-19. Assay used: immunoSEQ multiplex PCR; TCRdb lists only in-frame clones, some missing. The repertoire holds approximately 400,000 clones, with over 75% as singletons. Source material: PBMCs or T cells enriched from blood (not recorded which). These receptors were obtained from a man aged 30 to 45 who had recovered from COVID-19. The CDR3 runs from the conserved cysteine through the conserved F or W. Each record gives: J gene, clone size, D gene, V gene, CDR3 DNA, CDR3 protein. The D gene is left open where the match is weak. The size of a clone is reported for some rows only, either as once, few or many, or as a class for expanded clones.

j_gene: TRBJ1-2; abundance: -; d_gene: -; v_gene: TRBV2; CDR3nt: TGTGCCAGCAGTGCCTACAGGGATGGCTACACCTTC; CDR3aa: CASSAYRDGYTF
j_gene: TRBJ1-2; abundance: -; d_gene: -; v_gene: TRBV29-1; CDR3nt: TGCAGCGTTGAAGATCGGGGATGGGATGGCTACACCTTC; CDR3aa: CSVEDRGWDGYTF
j_gene: TRBJ1-1; abundance: -; d_gene: TRBD1; v_gene: TRBV7-9; CDR3nt: TGTGCCAGCAGCCTCCGACAGGGATTCATGAACACTGAAGCTTTCTTT; CDR3aa: CASSLRQGFMNTEAFF
j_gene: TRBJ1-2; abundance: -; d_gene: -; v_gene: TRBV11-2; CDR3nt: TGTGCCAGCAGCCCCGGCCGGGGTTTCTTAGGCTACACCTTC; CDR3aa: CASSPGRGFLGYTF
j_gene: TRBJ2-2; abundance: -; d_gene: -; v_gene: TRBV6-4; CDR3nt: TGTGCCAGCAGTGGGGGGCCTCAGAACGGGGAGCTGTTTTTT; CDR3aa: CASSGGPQNGELFF
j_gene: TRBJ1-6; abundance: -; d_gene: -; v_gene: TRBV4-2; CDR3nt: TGTGCCAGCAGCCAAGATACCTCGAGCTCCTATAATTCACCCCTCCACTTT; CDR3aa: CASSQDTSSSYNSPLHF
j_gene: TRBJ2-7; abundance: -; d_gene: -; v_gene: TRBV5-1; CDR3nt: TGCGCCAGCGGACGCGGGGACCACAACTCCTACGAGCAGTACTTC; CDR3aa: CASGRGDHNSYEQYF
j_gene: TRBJ1-2; abundance: few; d_gene: -; v_gene: TRBV12-3/TRBV12-4; CDR3nt: TGTGCCAGCAGTTCCCCGGCTAACTATGGCTACACCTTC; CDR3aa: CASSSPANYGYTF
j_gene: TRBJ1-1; abundance: -; d_gene: -; v_gene: TRBV6-5; CDR3nt: TGTGCCAGCAGTTACTCCGCCCGGGACACTGAAGCTTTCTTT; CDR3aa: CASSYSARDTEAFF
j_gene: TRBJ1-1; abundance: -; d_gene: -; v_gene: TRBV3-1/TRBV3-2; CDR3nt: TGTGCCAGCAGCCAACCCCGCGCCGGAGCTTTCTTT; CDR3aa: CASSQPRAGAFF
j_gene: TRBJ1-1; abundance: -; d_gene: -; v_gene: TRBV18; CDR3nt: TGTGCCAGCTCAGCTCGCCCGTGGACAATGAACACTGAAGCTTTCTTT; CDR3aa: CASSARPWTMNTEAFF
j_gene: TRBJ2-3; abundance: -; d_gene: TRBD2; v_gene: TRBV9; CDR3nt: TGTGCCAGCAGCCTCAGAGGAACTAGCGGACGCTCATCAGATACGCAGTATTTT; CDR3aa: CASSLRGTSGRSSDTQYF
j_gene: TRBJ1-6; abundance: -; d_gene: -; v_gene: TRBV7-6; CDR3nt: TGTGCCAGCAGCCCGTTCGCACCTACTTTAAATTCACCCCTCCACTTT; CDR3aa: CASSPFAPTLNSPLHF
j_gene: TRBJ2-5; abundance: -; d_gene: TRBD1; v_gene: TRBV5-4; CDR3nt: TGTGCCAGCAGCCCGACAGGGGAGGCTTTTGCGACCCAGTACTTC; CDR3aa: CASSPTGEAFATQYF
j_gene: TRBJ1-1; abundance: -; d_gene: -; v_gene: TRBV12-3/TRBV12-4; CDR3nt: TGTGCCAGCAGTCGACAGAGCACTGAAGCTTTCTTT; CDR3aa: CASSRQSTEAFF
j_gene: TRBJ2-3; abundance: -; d_gene: -; v_gene: TRBV20-1; CDR3nt: TGCAGCAGACTGTGGACAGATACGCAGTATTTT; CDR3aa: CSRLWTDTQYF
j_gene: TRBJ2-5; abundance: -; d_gene: TRBD2; v_gene: TRBV11-2; CDR3nt: TGTGCCAGCAGTCTCAGACTAGCGGGGGCGAGGGAGACCCAGTACTTC; CDR3aa: CASSLRLAGARETQYF
j_gene: TRBJ1-1; abundance: -; d_gene: TRBD1; v_gene: TRBV5-1; CDR3nt: TGCGCCAGCAGCTTTACAGGGGGGGACACTGAAGCTTTCTTT; CDR3aa: CASSFTGGDTEAFF
j_gene: TRBJ1-4; abundance: once; d_gene: TRBD1; v_gene: TRBV9; CDR3nt: TGTGCCAGCAGCGACGGGACAGGGGCCTATGAAAAACTGTTTTTT; CDR3aa: CASSDGTGAYEKLFF
j_gene: TRBJ1-3; abundance: -; d_gene: -; v_gene: TRBV2; CDR3nt: TGTGCCAGCAGTGTACAGGGCCCTGGAAACACCATATATTTT; CDR3aa: CASSVQGPGNTIYF